Listed here are 18 T cell receptor beta chains from one sample, sequenced in a study of cytomegalovirus exposure and HLA in healthy donors (TCRdb year 2017). The method behind the library was the immunoSEQ multiplex PCR assay. For the multiplex PCR, a mixture combining 60 forward primers for TCR Vbeta segments and 13 reverse primers for TCR Jbeta segments was used. This is the immuneACCESS table as TCRdb keeps it, with only in-frame sequences that have V and J called. A part of the clones is gone; compared with another copy, unresolved V genes explain less than half, and the rest is unexplained. The sample table contains 150,000 or so clones; only one count was recorded for 73% of them. Approximately 1.6% of the sample lies in the top ten. The sequenced sample consisted of PBMCs. The receptor source for this set is a woman under 30 in good health and CMV-seronegative.

The chain carries TRBV11-2 and TRBJ1-1; TRBD1 aligns across 8 bases. The CDR3 contains 16 residues. The germline V gene encodes CDR1 SGHAT and CDR2 FQNNGV. Trimming cost V 1 base and J 4 bases; bases outside gene matches: 8. CDR3 in DNA: TGTGCCAGCAGCTTAGTATCAGGGGGCCGAATCACTGAAGCTTTCTTT. Translation: CASSLVSGGRITEAFF.

The rearrangement links TRBV5-4 to TRBJ2-1, with TRBD2 as a possible D gene (6 bases). V lost 5 bases and J lost 6, with 9 bases in between. The CDR3 length is 12 residues. The germline V gene encodes CDR1 SGHNT and CDR2 YYREEE (reference sequence). The CDR3 DNA follows: TGTGCCAGCAGGGGGGGAGGCAATGAGCAGTTCTTC. It is translated as CASRGGGNEQFF.

The gene calls are TRBV4-1 and TRBJ1-2; D remains unclear. Germline CDR1 is MGHRA and CDR2 is YSYEKL. The ends were cut back, 4 bases at V and 4 bases at J, with 10 bases in the middle. This CDR3 comprises 13 residues. CDR3 sequence: CASSLTLLYGYTF. The CDR3 DNA follows: TGCGCCAGCAGCCTGACATTACTCTATGGCTACACCTTC.

This clone was observed a handful of times. The chain joins TRBV4-3 to TRBJ2-1; TRBD2 matches at 10 bases. Germline CDR1 is LGHNA and CDR2 is YSLEER. This CDR3 contains 16 residues. V shed 3 bases and J 3 bases; nucleotides not matched to a gene: 5. The CDR3 region has the DNA TGCGCCAGCAGCCAGGCCGGGACTAGCGTCTACAATGAGCAGTTCTTC. This codes for CASSQAGTSVYNEQFF.

This sequence joins TRBV7-9 and TRBJ2-1; 9 bases fit TRBD2. J lost 8 bases, V lost 5 bases, and 10 bases had no gene match. Germline V gene lookup returns CDR1 SEHNR and CDR2 FQNEAQ (reference sequence). CDR3 length: 15 residues. CDR3 DNA: TGTGCCAGCAGCGAATTAGCGGGAGTAGTCTATGAGCAGTTCTTC. Protein product: CASSELAGVVYEQFF.

Comments on this clone: Distinct nucleotide sequences in the sample also encode this CDR3. The gene calls are TRBV7-2 and TRBJ2-1, with 11 bases aligning to TRBD2. The germline gives CDR1 SGHTA, CDR2 FQGNSA. The CDR3 loop spans 14 amino acids. The V segment lost 3 bases and the J segment 7 bases; nucleotides outside the gene matches: 2. CDR3 sequence: CASSLASGRNEQFF. The DNA for the CDR3 is TGTGCCAGCAGCTTGGCTAGCGGGAGGAATGAGCAGTTCTTC.

V and J are TRBV15 and TRBJ2-1; a possible D gene is TRBD1 (5 bases). Trimming cost V 0 bases and J 5 bases, with 14 bases left between them. Germline assignment: CDR1 LNHNV and CDR2 YYDKDF (reference sequence). The CDR3 runs 16 residues. CDR3 protein: CATSRDQRGSHNEQFF. For the CDR3, the DNA is TGTGCCACCAGCAGAGATCAAAGGGGTTCCCACAATGAGCAGTTCTTC.

The chain has TRBV19 and TRBJ1-1; TRBD1 matches 7 bases. From germline, CDR1 is LNHDA and CDR2 SQIVND (reference sequence). CDR3 size: 15 residues. Trimming took 2 bases from V and 3 from J; bases not matched to a gene: 6. The CDR3: CASSIISTGDTEAFF. The CDR3 nucleotides read TGTGCCAGTAGTATAATAAGCACAGGGGACACTGAAGCTTTCTTT.

This clone has just a few counts. The chain joins TRBV29-1 to TRBJ2-5, with TRBD2 matching over 7 bases. The CDR3 is 13 amino acids. Germline V lookup: CDR1 SQVTM, CDR2 ANQGSEA. Trimming removed 6 bases from V and 2 bases from J; junction bases left unmatched: 6. The CDR3 region is CSVVGTTQETQYF. Here the CDR3 DNA reads TGCAGCGTGGTAGGGACTACTCAAGAGACCCAGTACTTC.

V gene TRBV5-4 combines with J gene TRBJ2-1; D perhaps matches TRBD1 (5 bases). The CDR3 is 15 residues long. Per the germline V gene, CDR1 is SGHNT and CDR2 is YYREEE (reference sequence). V lost 0 bases and J 2 bases, leaving 9 bases between the germline ends. The DNA of the CDR3 is TGTGCCAGCAGCTTGGATCAGGGCACCTACAATGAGCAGTTCTTC. It specifies CASSLDQGTYNEQFF.

V is TRBV10-2 and J is TRBJ1-1; D perhaps matches TRBD1 (6 bases). V lost 3 bases, J lost 5 bases, and 13 bases lay in between. The CDR3 has 14 amino acids. The germline gives CDR1 WSHSY, CDR2 SAAADI. CDR3 protein: CASSDLGAITEAFF. CDR3 nucleotides: TGCGCCAGCAGTGATCTGGGGGCGATTACTGAAGCTTTCTTT.

The chain carries TRBV7-9 and TRBJ2-3, with TRBD2 as a possible D gene (5 bases). Germline-derived CDR1 and CDR2 are SEHNR and FQNEAQ (reference sequence). V lost 5 bases to trimming and J lost 4 bases, with 13 bases between them. The CDR3 covers 14 residues. The CDR3, as DNA: TGTGCCAGCAGCCTTAATTCCGGGGCAGATACGCAGTATTTT. The encoded protein is CASSLNSGADTQYF.

A few counts support this clone. The chain joins TRBV28 to TRBJ2-7; 11 bases agree with TRBD1. Per germline, CDR1 MDHEN and CDR2 SYDVKM. V was clipped by 6 bases and J by 6 bases; unmatched bases: 7. The CDR3 length is 14 residues. CDR3 sequence (DNA): TGTGCCAGCAGGGCCGGGGGGACAGGGGGCGAGCAGTACGTC. Translating it yields CASRAGGTGGEQYV.

The chain is built from TRBV4-3 and TRBJ1-5; unclear D gene. The germline V and J ends were trimmed by 3 bases and 6 bases, with 12 bases remaining between them. This CDR3 region has 14 residues. Germline V CDR1 and CDR2: LGHNA, YSLEER. This CDR3 is CASSHNEFGQPQHF. Here the CDR3 DNA reads TGCGCCAGCAGCCATAACGAGTTCGGTCAGCCCCAGCATTTT.

The chain carries TRBV6-5 and TRBJ1-2; TRBD1 matches 7 bases. The junction had 6 bases not matched to a gene; V was cut back by 4 bases and J by 4 bases. The CDR3 totals 14 residues. CDR1 MNHEY and CDR2 SVGAGI come from the germline V gene. DNA for the CDR3: TGTGCCAGCAGTTCAGGGGGGCGGGTCTATGGCTACACCTTC. Protein: CASSSGGRVYGYTF.

The chain links TRBV27 to TRBJ1-1; 7 nucleotides agree with TRBD1. V trimming: 3 bases; J trimming: 4 bases; junction bases outside the gene matches: 5. The CDR3 consists of 14 residues. Germline V gene data show CDR1 as MNHEY and CDR2 as SMNVEV (reference sequence). CDR3 sequence: CASSFNRGGTEAFF. The CDR3, as DNA: TGTGCCAGCAGTTTCAACAGGGGAGGCACTGAAGCTTTCTTT.

The V and J genes are TRBV4-1 and TRBJ2-5, with 12 nucleotides matching TRBD2. From germline, CDR1 is MGHRA and CDR2 YSYEKL. V shed 0 bases, J shed 4 bases, and the junction held 6 bases outside the gene matches. This CDR3 region has 17 residues. The CDR3 spells CASSQELRTSGAETQYF. CDR3 bases: TGCGCCAGCAGCCAAGAGTTGCGGACTAGCGGGGCAGAGACCCAGTACTTC.

The rearrangement uses TRBV5-4 and TRBJ2-1; the match to TRBD1 covers 9 bases. The V gene's germline CDR1 is SGHNT and CDR2 YYREEE (reference sequence). This CDR3 has 15 residues. J gave up 1 base and V 4 bases, and 3 bases lay outside the gene matches. This chain's CDR3 is CASSGGTGSYNEQFF. For the CDR3, the DNA is TGTGCCAGCAGCGGCGGGACAGGGTCCTACAATGAGCAGTTCTTC. The full variable domain, its missing parts supplied by reference TRBV5-4 and TRBJ2-1, is ETGVTQSPTHLIKTRGQQVTLRCSSQSGHNTVSWYQQALGQGPQFIFQYYREEENGRGNFPPRFSGLQFPNYSSELNVNALELDDSALYLCASSGGTGSYNEQFFGPGTRLTVL.